These 32 T cell receptor beta chains were all obtained from the same sample, sequenced in a study of technical replicates of blood from a handful of donors. Repertoires were generated with immunoSEQ multiplex PCR, while TCRdb's copy carries only in-frame clones and drops some. The table records 80,000 to 100,000 clones, approximately 95% of them present only once. The material sequenced was T cells isolated from PBMCs. The receptors derive from a human donor in good health.

The chain is built from TRBV6-5 and TRBJ2-2, with 7 bases that match TRBD1. This CDR3 is 14 amino acids long. V shed 10 bases, J shed 8 bases, and the junction held 13 bases outside the gene matches. The germline V gene encodes CDR1 MNHEY and CDR2 SVGAGI. The CDR3 is CATIRTGLRGELFF. The CDR3 bases are TGTGCCACCATCAGGACAGGCTTGCGTGGGGAGCTGTTTTTT.

The chain couples TRBV6-6 to TRBJ2-5; D gene uncertain. This CDR3 is 11 amino acids long. Germline CDR1 reads MNHNY; CDR2 reads SVGAGI (reference sequence). Deletions cut 6 bases from V and 0 bases from J, with 2 bases between. The CDR3 DNA follows: TGTGCCAGCAGCAACCAAGAGACCCAGTACTTC. It is translated as CASSNQETQYF.

The count of this clone is one. The chain joins TRBV2 to TRBJ2-2; TRBD2 matches at 9 bases. The junction had 5 bases not matched to a gene; V was cut back by 4 bases and J by 11 bases. The CDR3 consists of 13 residues. CDR1 and CDR2 (germline): SNHLY, FYNNEI. CDR3 loop: CASSVGREGELFF. For the CDR3, the DNA is TGTGCCAGCAGTGTGGGGCGGGAGGGAGAGCTGTTTTTT.

This chain's CDR3 is CASSPGTAGELFF. The CDR3 nucleotides are TGTGCCAGCAGCCCCGGGACAGCCGGGGAGCTGTTTTTT. The rearrangement uses TRBV7-2 and TRBJ2-2; TRBD1 aligns across 7 bases. V shed 5 bases and J 6 bases; nucleotides not matched to a gene: 3. Germline CDR1 reads SGHTA; CDR2 reads FQGNSA. This CDR3 region has 13 residues.

The V and J genes are TRBV6-1 and TRBJ1-4; no clear D gene. CDR1 and CDR2 from the germline V gene are MNHNS and SASEGT. The CDR3 contains 14 residues. Trimming stripped 4 bases from V and 4 bases from J, with 10 bases between. CDR3 sequence: CASSVSTVNEKLFF. The CDR3 DNA reads TGTGCCAGCAGTGTAAGCACAGTTAATGAAAAACTGTTTTTT.

This chain links TRBV4-1 with TRBJ2-7; TRBD1 matches 7 bases. V was clipped by 4 bases and J by 2 bases; unmatched bases: 8. Germline CDR1 and CDR2: MGHRA and YSYEKL. This CDR3 spans 15 amino acids. DNA of the CDR3: TGCGCCAGCAGCCCGTCGACAGGGTCACCCTACGAGCAGTACTTC. Amino acids: CASSPSTGSPYEQYF.

The chain combines TRBV6-4 with TRBJ2-3; no definite D call. Germline V lookup: CDR1 MRHNA, CDR2 SNTAGT. This CDR3 is 14 amino acids long. V was trimmed by 8 bases and J by 4 bases, leaving 16 bases between them. CDR3 sequence (DNA): TGTGCCAGCTCCCGGAATGAGGTGGCAGATACGCAGTATTTT. This sequence encodes CASSRNEVADTQYF.

The V and J genes are TRBV5-1 and TRBJ2-3, with 7 bases matching TRBD2. CDR3 length: 16 residues. Unmatched junction bases numbered 6, after V lost 1 base and J lost 1 base. Germline V gene data show CDR1 as SGHRS and CDR2 as YFSETQ. CDR3 nucleotide sequence: TGCGCCAGCAGCTTGTTCGGTACTAGCGGCACAGATACGCAGTATTTT. Encoded protein: CASSLFGTSGTDTQYF. The full variable domain, rest sourced from reference TRBV5-1 and TRBJ2-3, is KAGVTQTPRYLIKTRGQQVTLSCSPISGHRSVSWYQQTPGQGLQFLFEYFSETQRNKGNFPGRFSGRQFSNSRSEMNVSTLELGDSALYLCASSLFGTSGTDTQYFGPGTRLTVL.

The rearrangement joins TRBV19 to TRBJ2-7; TRBD1 is a possible D gene (6 bases). CDR1 is LNHDA and CDR2 is SQIVND in the germline V gene (reference sequence). V lost 1 base, J lost 2 bases, and 12 bases lay in between. This CDR3 contains 15 residues. The CDR3 loop reads CASSIGQEITYEQYF. CDR3 sequence (DNA): TGTGCCAGTAGTATAGGACAGGAGATAACCTACGAGCAGTACTTC.

The V and J genes are TRBV7-9 and TRBJ1-1, with D tentatively TRBD1 (5 bases). The CDR3 is 16 amino acids. Germline loops: CDR1 SEHNR, CDR2 FQNEAQ (reference sequence). V gave up 5 bases and J gave up 0 bases, with 16 bases separating them. CDR3 bases: TGTGCCAGCAGCCAAGTGGTAGCGGACATGAACACTGAAGCTTTCTTT. Its protein product is CASSQVVADMNTEAFF.

The genes are TRBV6-5 and TRBJ2-1, with 7 bases aligning to TRBD2. V shed 5 bases, J shed 3 bases, and the junction held 4 bases outside the gene matches. Per germline, CDR1 MNHEY and CDR2 SVGAGI. The CDR3 contains 14 residues. This chain's CDR3 is CASSRGGFYNEQFF. CDR3 nucleotide sequence: TGTGCCAGCAGTCGGGGAGGGTTCTACAATGAGCAGTTCTTC.

The chain links TRBV10-3 to TRBJ1-4, with TRBD1 as a possible D gene (5 bases). The CDR3 runs 15 residues. V dropped 5 bases and J dropped 6 bases, with 16 bases sitting between them. Germline V gene data show CDR1 as ENHRY and CDR2 as SYGVKD. CDR3 coding DNA: TGTGCCATCAGTCCCAATGGGGTAGGGGATGAAAAACTGTTTTTT. Amino acid sequence: CAISPNGVGDEKLFF.

This sequence joins TRBV6-5 and TRBJ1-1; no clear D gene. Trimming took off 5 bases at V and 7 bases at J, with 11 bases between the two ends. CDR1 MNHEY and CDR2 SVGAGI come from the germline V gene. The CDR3 sequence is 12 residues long. CDR3 DNA: TGTGCCAGCAGTCATGCACGGAGTGAAGCTTTCTTT. It encodes CASSHARSEAFF.

The chain uses TRBV6-1 and TRBJ1-1, with D tentatively TRBD1 (6 bases). The CDR3 runs to 14 residues. Trimming shortened V by 1 base and J by 3 bases, and 9 bases separated the two germline ends. Germline V CDR1 and CDR2: MNHNS, SASEGT. This chain's CDR3 is CASSEEGVYTEAFF. In DNA, the CDR3 is TGTGCCAGCAGTGAAGAGGGGGTCTACACTGAAGCTTTCTTT.

The V call is TRBV2, the J call TRBJ1-1, with 8 bases lining up with TRBD1. Germline V gene lookup returns CDR1 SNHLY and CDR2 FYNNEI. The CDR3 sequence is 13 residues long. The V segment lost 11 bases and the J segment 3 bases; nucleotides outside the gene matches: 8. CDR3 coding DNA: TGTGCCGCAGGGGGCGGCTCCTACACTGAAGCTTTCTTT. It yields the protein CAAGGGSYTEAFF.

This sequence joins TRBV18 and TRBJ1-5; no reliable D call. Trimming left V 2 bases short and J 11 bases short, with 16 bases between. The CDR3 is 14 residues long. Germline lookup yields CDR1 KGHSH and CDR2 LQKENI. CDR3 in DNA: TGTGCCAGCTCACCAGAGGCAGACCCCGGAGCCCAGCATTTT. Amino acids: CASSPEADPGAQHF.

V is TRBV13 and J is TRBJ2-1, with TRBD2 matching over 13 bases. The CDR3 sequence is 20 residues long. Trimming at V came to 4 bases and at J to 6 bases, leaving 18 bases not matched to a gene. CDR1 is PRHDT, CDR2 FYEKMQ, per germline (reference sequence). The CDR3 loop is CASSSGLAGASDLIVNEQFF. CDR3 nucleotides: TGTGCCAGCAGCTCCGGACTAGCGGGAGCTTCGGATCTTATAGTCAATGAGCAGTTCTTC.

The CDR3 bases are TGCGCCAGCAGCAGACCGGGTCAAGAGACCCAGTACTTC. Translated: CASSRPGQETQYF. The chain joins TRBV4-1 to TRBJ2-5; D is undetermined. The CDR3 covers 13 residues. V was trimmed by 5 bases and J by 2 bases, leaving 9 bases between them. Germline CDR1 MGHRA, CDR2 YSYEKL.

DNA for the CDR3: TGTGCCAGCAGTAAAACAGGGTTCACAGATACGCAGTATTTT. Translating it yields CASSKTGFTDTQYF. The chain carries TRBV2 and TRBJ2-3, with a weak D call TRBD1 (6 bases). The V end lost 5 bases, the J end lost 2 bases, and 11 bases lay between the germline ends. Germline CDR1 reads SNHLY; CDR2 reads FYNNEI. CDR3 length: 14 residues.

CDR3: CASSQGGGRGSGGEQYF. The CDR3 nucleotides read TGCGCCAGCAGCCAAGGTGGGGGCAGGGGATCCGGCGGGGAGCAGTACTTC. The J gene is TRBJ2-7, the V gene TRBV4-1, with D possibly being TRBD1 (6 bases). The length of the CDR3 is 17 residues. Germline V gene lookup returns CDR1 MGHRA and CDR2 YSYEKL. V lost 1 base and J 7 bases, leaving 23 bases between the germline ends.

V gene TRBV28 combines with J gene TRBJ2-5; D unresolved. CDR1 and CDR2 (germline): MDHEN, SYDVKM. V was cut by 5 bases and J by 4 bases, with 5 bases left in between. The CDR3 is made up of 11 amino acids. The CDR3 protein is CASSPGETQYF. The CDR3, as DNA: TGTGCCAGCAGTCCAGGAGAGACCCAGTACTTC.

This chain uses TRBV5-4 with TRBJ1-4; D not resolved. CDR3 length: 18 amino acids. In germline, CDR1 is SGHNT, CDR2 YYREEE (reference sequence). V was shortened by 1 base and J by 0 bases, with 16 bases between the two germline ends. The CDR3: CASSLRGGLGATNEKLFF. The CDR3 coding sequence is TGTGCCAGCAGCTTGAGAGGAGGTCTCGGTGCAACTAATGAAAAACTGTTTTTT. The variable domain in full, completed from reference TRBV5-4 and TRBJ1-4, reads ETGVTQSPTHLIKTRGQQVTLRCSSQSGHNTVSWYQQALGQGPQFIFQYYREEENGRGNFPPRFSGLQFPNYSSELNVNALELDDSALYLCASSLRGGLGATNEKLFFGSGTQLSVL.

The chain couples TRBV5-1 to TRBJ1-2; no clear D gene. With 7 bases removed from V and 2 bases from J, the gap between germline ends came to 15 bases. Germline CDR1 is SGHRS and CDR2 is YFSETQ. CDR3 length: 14 residues. CDR3 coding DNA: TGCGCCAGCTTTATCTCTCCCGAGAACTATGGCTACACCTTC. It codes for CASFISPENYGYTF.

J is TRBJ1-1 and V is TRBV5-4; D not resolved. CDR3 length: 15 residues. Trimming took off 1 base at V and 5 bases at J, with 15 bases between the two ends. Looked up from germline, CDR1 is SGHNT and CDR2 is YYREEE (reference sequence). CDR3 residues: CASSLLKTGVTEAFF. In DNA form, the CDR3 reads TGTGCCAGCAGCTTGCTGAAAACTGGTGTTACTGAAGCTTTCTTT.

The rearrangement joins TRBV5-4 to TRBJ1-4; D not resolved. Deletions cut 1 base from V and 5 bases from J, with 9 bases between. The CDR3 is 14 amino acids. Germline V CDR1 and CDR2: SGHNT, YYREEE (reference sequence). The chain's CDR3 is CASSLKAPNEKLFF. The CDR3 nucleotides are TGTGCCAGCAGCTTGAAAGCCCCGAATGAAAAACTGTTTTTT. Based on the CDR3 plus reference TRBV5-4 and TRBJ1-4, the full variable domain is ETGVTQSPTHLIKTRGQQVTLRCSSQSGHNTVSWYQQALGQGPQFIFQYYREEENGRGNFPPRFSGLQFPNYSSELNVNALELDDSALYLCASSLKAPNEKLFFGSGTQLSVL.

The chain employs TRBV29-1 and TRBJ1-1, with no clear D. CDR3 size: 13 residues. V was pared by 5 bases and J by 0 bases, with 10 bases between. Germline-derived CDR1 and CDR2 are SQVTM and ANQGSEA. CDR3 nucleotide sequence: TGCAGCGTTACACTAGGGCTGAACACTGAAGCTTTCTTT. Its translation is CSVTLGLNTEAFF.

The chain carries TRBV2 and TRBJ1-4; D is perhaps TRBD1 (6 bases). Trimming removed 4 bases from V and 8 bases from J, with 14 bases in between. Germline-derived CDR1 and CDR2 are SNHLY and FYNNEI. The CDR3 length is 14 residues. For the CDR3, the DNA is TGTGCCAGCAGTGGTACAGGGAAGGTCGAAAAACTGTTTTTT. Protein product: CASSGTGKVEKLFF.

J is TRBJ2-7 and V is TRBV5-6; a weak D match, TRBD2 (5 bases). The CDR3 spans 12 residues. Germline V gene sequence: CDR1 SGHDT, CDR2 YYEEEE. V lost 2 bases to trimming and J lost 6 bases, with 9 bases between them. The CDR3 DNA sequence: TGTGCCAGCAGCTTAATTGAGGGCGAGCAGTACTTC. Protein: CASSLIEGEQYF.

The CDR3 is CSVRTGGGNNEQFF. In DNA, the CDR3 is TGCAGCGTAAGGACAGGGGGAGGGAACAATGAGCAGTTCTTC. The V gene is TRBV29-1, the J gene TRBJ2-1; TRBD1 matches at 10 bases. The CDR3 contains 14 residues. Losses at the gene ends were 6 bases for V and 5 bases for J; bases not matched to a gene: 7. The germline CDR1 and CDR2 sequences are SQVTM and ANQGSEA.

As regards this clone: One end of the junction is discordant with germline, which a read error may explain. This chain links TRBV7-7 with TRBJ2-2, with D maybe TRBD1 (6 bases). This CDR3 spans 16 amino acids. Per germline, CDR1 SSHAT and CDR2 FNYEAQ (reference sequence). In DNA, the CDR3 is TGTGCTAGCAGCTTAGCGCCGGGACAGAACACCGGGGAGCTGTTTTTT. Translation: CASSLAPGQNTGELFF.

The chain recombines TRBV18 with TRBJ1-2; TRBD1 might be the D (5 bases). CDR1 is KGHSH, CDR2 LQKENI, per germline. The CDR3 contains 14 residues. V was pared by 3 bases and J by 8 bases, with 16 bases between. CDR3 DNA: TGTGCCAGCTCACCGAACAGGAGCTATGGAGGCTACACCTTC. Translating it yields CASSPNRSYGGYTF.

The genes are TRBV7-6 and TRBJ2-5, with D possibly TRBD2 on 5 matching bases. Germline V gene lookup returns CDR1 SGHVS and CDR2 FNYEAQ. Trimming left V 3 bases short and J 2 bases short, with 16 bases between. This CDR3 is built from 16 residues. This CDR3 is CASSLSGSSGQETQYF. The CDR3 coding sequence is TGTGCCAGCAGCTTGAGTGGGTCGTCGGGACAAGAGACCCAGTACTTC.